This paragraph reports one T cell receptor (beta chain). Its specific antigen is unknown. No clone much larger than this one lies a single base away; base qualities are absent. The data originate from a study of control samples from healthy donors and cancer patients (dated by TCRdb to 2019 to 2021). Its CDR3 holds 14 amino acids, cysteine through phenylalanine. The read is trimmed to its CDR3 DNA, 42 bases read in frame from base 1. According to the germline V gene, CDR1 reads MGHRA and CDR2 reads YSYEKL. V is pared back by 0 bases and J by 3 bases, with 9 bases lying between the germline termini. To prepare the library, the immunoSEQ multiplex PCR assay was applied. Entries here come from immuneACCESS through TCRdb and include only in-frame sequences with V and J called. Some clones fail to appear in such tables; in the studies checked, an unresolved V gene covers under half of the shortfall, and the cause of the remainder is unknown. The sample table records some 150,000 clones; more than 85% of these occur just once. The ten top clones hold roughly 3.1% of the sample.

Sequencing used blood. This TCR was sampled from a man aged 25-45 years in good health. Recombination joined TRBV4-1 with TRBJ2-7; the best D guess is TRBD2, with 5 bases matching. The CDR3 region: CASSQDRRGYEQYF. In nucleotide form, the sequence is TGCGCCAGCAGCCAAGATCGACGGGGCTACGAGCAGTACTTC.